This paragraph covers one T cell receptor (beta chain) sequence. CDR1 is MDHEN, CDR2 SYDVKM, per germline. This CDR3 comprises 12 residues. The V gene end was trimmed by 10 bases and the J gene end by 3 bases; junction bases not matched to a gene: 3. This sample was taken from a study of cytomegalovirus exposure and HLA in healthy donors. Primers included in the PCR were 60 Vbeta and 13 Jbeta primers. Using immunoSEQ multiplex PCR, the repertoire was profiled, and TCRdb retains in-frame clones only, with some absent. The sample lists roughly 78,000 clones, 63% occurring once. Sequencing input: PBMCs. The clonotype originates from a man aged 25-45 years in good health and CMV-seropositive. The J gene is TRBJ2-5, the V gene TRBV28; 9 bases line up with TRBD1. CDR3 region: CATRTGEETQYF. CDR3 bases: TGTGCCACCAGGACAGGGGAAGAGACCCAGTACTTC.